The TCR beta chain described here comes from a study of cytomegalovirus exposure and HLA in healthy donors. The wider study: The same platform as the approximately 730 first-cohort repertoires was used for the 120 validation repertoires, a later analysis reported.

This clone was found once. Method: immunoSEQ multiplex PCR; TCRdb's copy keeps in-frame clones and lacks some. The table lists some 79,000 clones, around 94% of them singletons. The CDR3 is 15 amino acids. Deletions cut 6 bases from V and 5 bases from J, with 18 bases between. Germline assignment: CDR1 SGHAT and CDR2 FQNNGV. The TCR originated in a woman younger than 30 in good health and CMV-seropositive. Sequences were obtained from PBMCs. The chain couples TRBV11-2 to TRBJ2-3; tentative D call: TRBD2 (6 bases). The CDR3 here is CASRFSIRGIDTQYF. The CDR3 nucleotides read TGTGCCAGCAGGTTCTCAATCCGGGGGATAGATACGCAGTATTTT.